This entry lists 14 T cell receptor beta chains sequenced from one sample in a study of T cell responses to AZD1222 COVID-19 vaccine. The table came from immunoSEQ multiplex PCR; TCRdb's copy has only in-frame clones and leaves some out. The data show more than 95,000 clones, approximately 89% seen once. The input for sequencing was peripheral blood, taken 28 days after the second dose of the MenACWY control vaccine. These receptors were collected from an adult who received the MenACWY meningococcal vaccine as a control.

J is TRBJ2-3 and V is TRBV5-1; the D gene could be TRBD1 or TRBD2 (5 bases each). The CDR3 is made up of 14 amino acids. V lost 4 bases and J 6 bases, leaving 15 bases between the germline ends. CDR1 is SGHRS and CDR2 is YFSETQ in the germline V gene. The CDR3 protein is CASSRDASMDTQYF. CDR3 sequence (DNA): TGCGCCAGCAGCCGGGACGCATCCATGGATACGCAGTATTTT.

V gene TRBV7-2 combines with J gene TRBJ1-2; weak D call: TRBD1 (6 bases). The CDR3 consists of 13 residues. The germline V gene encodes CDR1 SGHTA and CDR2 FQGNSA. The V gene lost 4 bases and the J gene lost 6 bases, with 12 bases spanning the gap. Here the CDR3 reads CASSYTGSDGYTF. DNA of the CDR3: TGTGCCAGCAGCTACACAGGGTCTGATGGCTACACCTTC.

This clone was detected once. The CDR3 nucleotides are TGTGCCAGCAGTGGGGGGGAGCAGTACTTC. Translated, it gives CASSGGEQYF. The rearrangement links TRBV2 to TRBJ2-7; either TRBD1 or TRBD2 may supply D (5 bases each). CDR1 and CDR2 (germline): SNHLY, FYNNEI. The CDR3 contains 10 residues. The germline V and J ends were trimmed by 4 bases and 7 bases, with 5 bases remaining between them. Supplemented by reference TRBV2 and TRBJ2-7, the full variable domain reads EPEVTQTPSHQVTQMGQEVILRCVPISNHLYFYWYRQILGQKVEFLVSFYNNEISEKSEIFDDQFSVERPDGSNFTLKIRSTKLEDSAMYFCASSGGEQYFGPGTRLTVT.

The chain joins TRBV28 to TRBJ2-7; D not resolved. CDR1 is MDHEN and CDR2 is SYDVKM in the germline V gene. V lost 4 bases and J 3 bases, leaving 4 bases between the germline ends. The CDR3 is made up of 11 amino acids. In DNA, the CDR3 is TGTGCCAGCAGTTCGTTCTACGAGCAGTACTTC. Its protein is CASSSFYEQYF.

The J gene is TRBJ1-2, the V gene TRBV18; D unresolved. Trimming left V 3 bases short and J 2 bases short, with 7 bases between. There are 13 residues in the CDR3. The V gene's germline CDR1 is KGHSH and CDR2 LQKENI. CDR3 loop: CASSPGENYGYTF. In DNA, the CDR3 is TGTGCCAGCTCACCCGGGGAGAACTATGGCTACACCTTC.

The genes are TRBV23-1 and TRBJ1-4, with a possible D match to TRBD1 (5 bases). TRBV23-1 is given ORF status, its function remaining uncertain. This CDR3 comprises 14 residues. V was cut by 2 bases and J by 3 bases, with 7 bases left in between. CDR3 coding DNA: TGCGCCAGCAGTCAACGGGGGTCTAATGAAAAACTGTTTTTT. Its translation: CASSQRGSNEKLFF.

V is TRBV28 and J is TRBJ2-7; D gene unclear. V was clipped by 6 bases and J by 0 bases, with 12 bases between them. The CDR3 spans 14 residues. The V gene's germline CDR1 is MDHEN and CDR2 SYDVKM. The CDR3 sequence is CASSLPDISYEQYF. The CDR3, as DNA: TGTGCCAGCAGCCTCCCCGACATCTCCTACGAGCAGTACTTC. The complete variable domain, with remaining parts taken from reference TRBV28 and TRBJ2-7, reads DVKVTQSSRYLVKRTGEKVFLECVQDMDHENMFWYRQDPGLGLRLIYFSYDVKMKEKGDIPEGYSVSREKKERFSLILESASTNQTSMYLCASSLPDISYEQYFGPGTRLTVT.

The gene calls are TRBV30 and TRBJ1-2; a possible D gene is TRBD1 (5 bases). V lost 4 bases, J lost 3 bases, and 15 bases lay in between. The CDR3 consists of 14 residues. The germline gives CDR1 GTSNPN, CDR2 SVGIG (reference sequence). CDR3 nucleotide sequence: TGTGCCTGGACCCCCGGGAGGGGATACTATGGCTACACCTTC. Its protein product is CAWTPGRGYYGYTF.

This sequence joins TRBV27 and TRBJ2-3; 9 nucleotides line up with TRBD1. Losses at the gene ends were 5 bases for V and 4 bases for J; bases not matched to a gene: 13. Germline loops: CDR1 MNHEY, CDR2 SMNVEV (reference sequence). There are 17 residues in the CDR3. CDR3 nucleotides: TGTGCCAGCAGTCCTATCCGGGACAGGGTTCCCCCAGATACGCAGTATTTT. This codes for CASSPIRDRVPPDTQYF.

J is TRBJ1-5 and V is TRBV15; 7 bases are shared with TRBD1. Germline trimming cut 4 bases from V and 3 bases from J; bases unmatched to any gene: 6. Germline-derived CDR1 and CDR2 are LNHNV and YYDKDF (reference sequence). The CDR3 extends over 15 amino acids. The CDR3 DNA reads TGTGCCACCAGCATAGGGACAGCCTCCAATCAGCCCCAGCATTTT. Encoded protein: CATSIGTASNQPQHF.

The rearrangement uses TRBV9 and TRBJ2-3; a weak D match, TRBD2 (5 bases). This CDR3 comprises 17 residues. Germline CDR1 and CDR2: SGDLS and YYNGEE. V was trimmed by 0 bases and J by 6 bases, leaving 20 bases between them. CDR3 bases: TGTGCCAGCAGCGTAGCCCCCCCTAGCTCTACGTCGGATACGCAGTATTTT. Amino acids: CASSVAPPSSTSDTQYF.

The chain couples TRBV19 to TRBJ1-2; 7 bases line up with TRBD1. Germline CDR1 LNHDA, CDR2 SQIVND (reference sequence). The CDR3 is 15 residues long. After removal of 4 bases from V and 2 bases from J, the junction contained 7 bases not matched to a gene. CDR3 DNA sequence: TGTGCCAGTAGTAAAAGAGGACAGGAGAACTATGGCTACACCTTC. Residues: CASSKRGQENYGYTF.

The genes are TRBV4-3 and TRBJ2-3; possibly TRBD1 or TRBD2 for D (6 bases each). Germline V lookup: CDR1 LGHNA, CDR2 YSLEER. Trimming cost V 0 bases and J 1 base, with 14 bases left between them. The CDR3 consists of 17 residues. The CDR3 bases are TGCGCCAGCAGCCAAGAGGGATACAGGGAGGGCACAGATACGCAGTATTTT. This sequence encodes CASSQEGYREGTDTQYF.

V is TRBV4-3 and J is TRBJ2-1, with 10 bases fitting TRBD2. Germline V CDR1 and CDR2: LGHNA, YSLEER. This CDR3 has 16 amino acids. The V gene end was trimmed by 0 bases and the J gene end by 2 bases; junction bases not matched to a gene: 1. CDR3 in DNA: TGCGCCAGCAGCCAAGATCTAGCGGGGGCCTACAATGAGCAGTTCTTC. Protein sequence: CASSQDLAGAYNEQFF.